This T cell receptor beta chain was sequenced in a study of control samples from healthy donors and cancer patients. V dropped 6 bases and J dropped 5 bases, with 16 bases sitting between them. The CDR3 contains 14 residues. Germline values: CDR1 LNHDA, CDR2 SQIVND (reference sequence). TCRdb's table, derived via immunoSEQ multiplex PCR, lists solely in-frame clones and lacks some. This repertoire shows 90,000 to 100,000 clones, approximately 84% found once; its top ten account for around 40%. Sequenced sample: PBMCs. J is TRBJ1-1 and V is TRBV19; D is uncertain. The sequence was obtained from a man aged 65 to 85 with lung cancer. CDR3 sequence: CASSAHTSGTEAFF. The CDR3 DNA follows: TGTGCCAGTAGCGCCCACACCTCCGGGACTGAAGCTTTCTTT.